Below, one T cell receptor beta chain is given with its context. Its target is unknown. This may stem from a read error, because a much larger clone lies one nucleotide away. From unsorted bulk tissue weighing roughly 17-32 mg, DNA and RNA were co-extracted. The patients presented with primary liver carcinoma, which was managed through surgical resection. The sample originates from a study of tumor-infiltrating lymphocytes in primary liver carcinoma. Whole-study context: Productive TCRbeta read counts per sample ran from roughly 3.6 to 7.1 million and were similar across tissue types.

The CDR3 spans 15 residues. Germline CDR1 is MNHEY and CDR2 is SVGAGI. Synthesis of TCR beta cDNA was carried out from 500 ng total RNA with a constant-region primer. Libraries for TCR beta were built through three nested multiplex PCR rounds, which together made up a slightly modified ARM-PCR procedure. With TRBV1-TRBV30 forward primers and a C-beta reverse primer, the first two PCR rounds were run for 10 cycles each. One entry per CDR3 protein, called by TCRdb with MiXCR from the multiplex PCR reads. The sample lists over 100,000 distinct CDR3 sequences; less than 75% were seen once. Regarding the study as a whole: Tumor-adjacent and tumor-blood pairs shared less of their repertoires than tumor region pairs shared. Tumors had a significantly higher top-250-clone fraction than blood (p = 0.039).

This receptor was obtained from a woman in her sixties or seventies with primary liver carcinoma and hepatitis B virus infection. Sequencing was done on a sample of tumor-adjacent normal liver tissue. V and J are TRBV6-5 and TRBJ2-7; a weak D match, TRBD2 (5 bases). CDR3 sequence (DNA): TGTGCCAGCAGTTACTCCCGGGGTCAAACCTACGAGCGGTACTTC. Protein: CASSYSRGQTYERYF.